This TCR beta chain was observed in a study of beta chain features in type 1 diabetes. Cells sorted by CD45RO/CCR7/CD25/CD127/CD95/CD27 comprised CD4+ naive, central memory, regulatory and stem cell-like memory cells. This clone has a handful of counts. Reverse transcribing all isolated RNA meant expressed TCRB transcripts were sequenced. Repertoires were generated with immunoSEQ multiplex PCR, while TCRdb's copy carries only in-frame clones and drops some. The repertoire holds a few hundred thousand clones, with more than 11% as singletons. V was trimmed by 5 bases and J by 8 bases, leaving 13 bases between them. The CDR3 spans 13 residues. Germline V gene sequence: CDR1 SQVTM, CDR2 ANQGSEA.

The source of this sequence is a man aged 25-45 years in good health. The source material was naive CD4+ T cells from blood. The chain recombines TRBV29-1 with TRBJ1-6; D not certain. The CDR3 coding sequence is TGCAGCGTTCGGCACCATGGAGATTCACCCCTCCACTTT. Encoded protein: CSVRHHGDSPLHF.